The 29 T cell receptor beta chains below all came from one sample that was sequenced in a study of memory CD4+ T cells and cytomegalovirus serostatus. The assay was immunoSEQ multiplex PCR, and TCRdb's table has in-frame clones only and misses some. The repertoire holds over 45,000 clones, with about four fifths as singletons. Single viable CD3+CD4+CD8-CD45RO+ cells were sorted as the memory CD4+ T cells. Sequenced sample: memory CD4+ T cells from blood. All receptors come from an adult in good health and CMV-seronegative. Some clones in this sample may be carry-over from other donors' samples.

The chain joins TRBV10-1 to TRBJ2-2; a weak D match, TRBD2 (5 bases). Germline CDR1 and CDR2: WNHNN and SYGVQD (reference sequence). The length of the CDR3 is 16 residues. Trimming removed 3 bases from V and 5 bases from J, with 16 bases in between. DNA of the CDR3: TGCGCCAGCAGTGAAATGCATAACACTAGGACCGGGGAGCTGTTTTTT. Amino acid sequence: CASSEMHNTRTGELFF.

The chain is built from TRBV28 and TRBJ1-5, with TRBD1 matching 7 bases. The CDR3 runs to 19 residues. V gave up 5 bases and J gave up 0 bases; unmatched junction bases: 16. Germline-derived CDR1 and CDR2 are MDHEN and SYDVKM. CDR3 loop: CASSTLNRGGRYSNQPQHF. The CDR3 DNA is TGTGCCAGCAGTACCCTCAACAGGGGTGGGAGATATAGCAATCAGCCCCAGCATTTT.

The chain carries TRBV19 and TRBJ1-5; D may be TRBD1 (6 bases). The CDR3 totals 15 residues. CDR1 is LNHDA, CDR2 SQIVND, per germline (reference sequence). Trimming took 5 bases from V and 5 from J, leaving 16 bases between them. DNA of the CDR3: TGTGCCAGTAGTTACCGGACAGAAGGGGATCAGCCCCAGCATTTT. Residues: CASSYRTEGDQPQHF.

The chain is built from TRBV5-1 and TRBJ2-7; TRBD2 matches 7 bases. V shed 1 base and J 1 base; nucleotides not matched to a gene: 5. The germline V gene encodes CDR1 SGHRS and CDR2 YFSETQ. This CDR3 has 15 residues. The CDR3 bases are TGCGCCAGCAGCTTGTGGGCGGGAGAGTCCTACGAGCAGTACTTC. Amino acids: CASSLWAGESYEQYF.

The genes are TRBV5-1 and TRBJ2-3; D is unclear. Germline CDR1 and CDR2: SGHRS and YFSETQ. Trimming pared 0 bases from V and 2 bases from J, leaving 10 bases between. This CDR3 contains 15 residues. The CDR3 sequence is CASSLDGRYTDTQYF. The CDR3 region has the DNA TGCGCCAGCAGCTTGGATGGCCGGTACACAGATACGCAGTATTTT.

The CDR3 DNA follows: TGCAGCGTTAAACAGGGGGCAGGCAATCAGCCCCAGCATTTT. Encoded protein: CSVKQGAGNQPQHF. This chain uses TRBV29-1 with TRBJ1-5, with 9 bases that match TRBD1. This CDR3 comprises 14 residues. CDR1 SQVTM and CDR2 ANQGSEA come from the germline V gene. Trimming cost V 5 bases and J 2 bases; bases outside gene matches: 4. The full variable domain, completed using reference TRBV29-1 and TRBJ1-5, is SAVISQKPSRDICQRGTSLTIQCQVDSQVTMMFWYRQQPGQSLTLIATANQGSEATYESGFVIDKFPISRPNLTFSTLTVSNMSPEDSSIYLCSVKQGAGNQPQHFGDGTRLSIL.

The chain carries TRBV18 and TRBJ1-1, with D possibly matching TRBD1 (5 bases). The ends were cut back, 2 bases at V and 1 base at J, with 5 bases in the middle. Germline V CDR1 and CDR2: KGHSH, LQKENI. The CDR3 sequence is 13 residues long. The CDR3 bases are TGTGCCAGCTCACCAGGGGCGAACACTGAAGCTTTCTTT. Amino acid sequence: CASSPGANTEAFF.

DNA of the CDR3: TGTGCCAGCAGGCCGGGACTAGCGGGCAATGAGCAGTTCTTC. This encodes CASRPGLAGNEQFF. The genes are TRBV9 and TRBJ2-1; 12 bases agree with TRBD2. CDR3 size: 14 residues. After removal of 5 bases from V and 6 bases from J, the junction contained 3 bases not matched to a gene. CDR1 SGDLS and CDR2 YYNGEE come from the germline V gene.

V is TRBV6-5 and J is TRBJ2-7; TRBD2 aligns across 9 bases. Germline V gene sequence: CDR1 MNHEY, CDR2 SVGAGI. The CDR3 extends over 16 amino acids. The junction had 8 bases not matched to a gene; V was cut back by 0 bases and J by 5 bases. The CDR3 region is CASSYSHSGRTNEQYF. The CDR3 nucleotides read TGTGCCAGCAGTTACTCGCACAGCGGGAGGACCAACGAGCAGTACTTC.

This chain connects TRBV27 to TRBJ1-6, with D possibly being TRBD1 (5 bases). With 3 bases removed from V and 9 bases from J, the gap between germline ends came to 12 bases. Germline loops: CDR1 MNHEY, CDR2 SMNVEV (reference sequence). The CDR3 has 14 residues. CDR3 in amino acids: CASSFQGLGSPLHF. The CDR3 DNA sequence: TGTGCCAGCAGTTTTCAGGGTTTGGGTTCACCCCTCCACTTT.

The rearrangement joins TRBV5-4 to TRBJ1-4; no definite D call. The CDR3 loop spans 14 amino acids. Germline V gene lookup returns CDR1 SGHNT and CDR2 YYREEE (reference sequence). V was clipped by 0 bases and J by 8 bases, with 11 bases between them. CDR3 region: CASSLGAGHEKLFF. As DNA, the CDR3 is TGTGCCAGCAGCTTGGGGGCTGGGCACGAAAAACTGTTTTTT.

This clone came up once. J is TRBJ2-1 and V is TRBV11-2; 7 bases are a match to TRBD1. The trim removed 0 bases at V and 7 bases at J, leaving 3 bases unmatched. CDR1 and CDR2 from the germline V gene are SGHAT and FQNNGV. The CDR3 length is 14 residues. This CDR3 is CASSLEAGGNEQFF. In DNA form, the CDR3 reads TGTGCCAGCAGCTTAGAAGCAGGGGGAAATGAGCAGTTCTTC.

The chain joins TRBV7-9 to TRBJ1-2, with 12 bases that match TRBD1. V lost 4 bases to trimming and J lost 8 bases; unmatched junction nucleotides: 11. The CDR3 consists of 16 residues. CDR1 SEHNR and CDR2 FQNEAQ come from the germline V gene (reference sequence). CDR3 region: CASSSPGQGAIGGYTF. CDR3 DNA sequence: TGTGCCAGCAGCTCCCCGGGACAGGGGGCAATAGGAGGCTACACCTTC.

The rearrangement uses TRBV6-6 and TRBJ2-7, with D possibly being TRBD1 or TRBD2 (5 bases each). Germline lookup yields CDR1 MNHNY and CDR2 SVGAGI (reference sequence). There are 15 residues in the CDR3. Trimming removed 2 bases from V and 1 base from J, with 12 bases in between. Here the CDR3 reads CASSYGQGRSYEQYF. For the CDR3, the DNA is TGTGCCAGCAGTTACGGCCAGGGACGATCCTACGAGCAGTACTTC.

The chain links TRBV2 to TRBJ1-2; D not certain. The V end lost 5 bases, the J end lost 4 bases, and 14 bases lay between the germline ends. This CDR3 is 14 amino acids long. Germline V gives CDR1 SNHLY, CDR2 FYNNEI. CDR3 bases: TGTGCCAGCAGTCTGACTGGTGACATCTATGGCTACACCTTC. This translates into CASSLTGDIYGYTF.

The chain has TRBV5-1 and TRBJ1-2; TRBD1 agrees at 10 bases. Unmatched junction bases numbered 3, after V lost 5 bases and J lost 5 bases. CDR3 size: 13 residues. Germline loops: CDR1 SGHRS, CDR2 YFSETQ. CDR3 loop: CASSGGQGYGYTF. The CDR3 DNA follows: TGCGCCAGCAGTGGGGGACAGGGGTATGGCTACACCTTC.

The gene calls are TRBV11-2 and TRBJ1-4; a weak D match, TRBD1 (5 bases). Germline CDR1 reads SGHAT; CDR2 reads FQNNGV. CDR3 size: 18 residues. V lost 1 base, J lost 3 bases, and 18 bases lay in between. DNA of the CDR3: TGTGCCAGCAGCTTAGGGGGACGGGGGACTGGGGCTAATGAAAAACTGTTTTTT. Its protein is CASSLGGRGTGANEKLFF.

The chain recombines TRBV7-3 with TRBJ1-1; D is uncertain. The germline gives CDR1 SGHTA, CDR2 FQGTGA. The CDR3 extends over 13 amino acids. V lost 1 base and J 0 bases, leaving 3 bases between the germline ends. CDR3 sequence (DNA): TGTGCCAGCAGCTTAAGTTTGAACACTGAAGCTTTCTTT. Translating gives CASSLSLNTEAFF.

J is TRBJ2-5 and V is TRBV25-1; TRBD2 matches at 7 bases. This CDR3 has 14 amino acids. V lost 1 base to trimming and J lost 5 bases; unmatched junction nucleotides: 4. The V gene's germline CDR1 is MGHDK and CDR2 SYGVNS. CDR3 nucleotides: TGTGCCAGCAGTGAATGGGAGGGAGGGGAGACCCAGTACTTC. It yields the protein CASSEWEGGETQYF.

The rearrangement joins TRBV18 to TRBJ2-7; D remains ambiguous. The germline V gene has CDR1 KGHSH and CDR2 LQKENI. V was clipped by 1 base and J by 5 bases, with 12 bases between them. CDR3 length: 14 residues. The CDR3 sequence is CASSPLEGFNEQYF. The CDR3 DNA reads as TGTGCCAGCTCACCACTTGAAGGGTTCAACGAGCAGTACTTC.

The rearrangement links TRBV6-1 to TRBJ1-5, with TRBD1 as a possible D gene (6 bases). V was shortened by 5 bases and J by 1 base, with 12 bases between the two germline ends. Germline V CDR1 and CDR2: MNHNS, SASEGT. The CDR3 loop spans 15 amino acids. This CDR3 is CASSPSRGSNQPQHF. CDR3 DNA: TGTGCCAGCAGTCCCTCCAGGGGAAGCAATCAGCCCCAGCATTTT.

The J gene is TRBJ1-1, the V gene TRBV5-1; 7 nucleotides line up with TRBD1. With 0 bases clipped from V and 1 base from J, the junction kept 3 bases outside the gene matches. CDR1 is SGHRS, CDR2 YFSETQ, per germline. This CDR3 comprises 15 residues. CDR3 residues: CASSLAGQRNTEAFF. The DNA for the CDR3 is TGCGCCAGCAGCTTGGCGGGACAGAGGAACACTGAAGCTTTCTTT.

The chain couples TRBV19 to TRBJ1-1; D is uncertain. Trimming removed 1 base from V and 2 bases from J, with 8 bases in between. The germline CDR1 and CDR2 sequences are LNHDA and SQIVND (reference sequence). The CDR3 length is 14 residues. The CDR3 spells CASSIVWANTEAFF. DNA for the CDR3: TGTGCCAGTAGTATAGTTTGGGCCAACACTGAAGCTTTCTTT. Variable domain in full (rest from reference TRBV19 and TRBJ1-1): DGGITQSPKYLFRKEGQNVTLSCEQNLNHDAMYWYRQDPGQGLRLIYYSQIVNDFQKGDIAEGYSVSREKKESFPLTVTSAQKNPTAFYLCASSIVWANTEAFFGQGTRLTVV.

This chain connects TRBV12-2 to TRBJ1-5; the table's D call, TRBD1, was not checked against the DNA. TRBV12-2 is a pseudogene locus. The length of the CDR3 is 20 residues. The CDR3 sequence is CASRLAFIPLRKDSNQPQHF. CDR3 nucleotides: TGTGCAAGTCGCTTAGCCTTTATCCCCCTCAGGAAGGATAGCAATCAGCCCCAGCATTTT.

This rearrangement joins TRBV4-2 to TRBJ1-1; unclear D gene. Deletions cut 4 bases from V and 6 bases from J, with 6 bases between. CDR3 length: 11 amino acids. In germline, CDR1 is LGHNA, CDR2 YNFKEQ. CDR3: CASSLRSEAFF. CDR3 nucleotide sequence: TGTGCCAGCAGCCTCCGTTCTGAAGCTTTCTTT.

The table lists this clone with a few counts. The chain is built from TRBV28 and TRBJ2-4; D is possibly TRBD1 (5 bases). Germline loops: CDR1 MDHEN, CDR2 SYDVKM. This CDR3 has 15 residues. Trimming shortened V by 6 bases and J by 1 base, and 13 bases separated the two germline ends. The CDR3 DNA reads TGTGCCAGCAGGCATACGAACAGGGCCAAAAACATTCAGTACTTC. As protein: CASRHTNRAKNIQYF.

The DNA for the CDR3 is TGCGCCAGCAGTGAGAGGCAGACAAACACAGATACGCAGTATTTT. Its translation is CASSERQTNTDTQYF. The chain combines TRBV10-1 with TRBJ2-3; no clear D gene. This CDR3 is built from 15 residues. Per the germline V gene, CDR1 is WNHNN and CDR2 is SYGVQD (reference sequence). Between the trimmed V and J ends, which lost 2 bases and 2 bases, there was a span of 11 bases.

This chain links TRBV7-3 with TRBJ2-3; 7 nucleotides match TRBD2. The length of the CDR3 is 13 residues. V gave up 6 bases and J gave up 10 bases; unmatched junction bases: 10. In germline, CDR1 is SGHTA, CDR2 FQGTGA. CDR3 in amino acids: CASSQSQREAQYF. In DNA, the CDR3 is TGTGCCAGCAGTCAATCCCAACGGGAGGCGCAGTATTTT. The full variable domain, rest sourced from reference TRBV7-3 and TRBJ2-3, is GAGVSQTPSNKVTEKGKYVELRCDPISGHTALYWYRQSLGQGPEFLIYFQGTGAADDSGLPNDRFFAVRPEGSVSTLKIQRTERGDSAVYLCASSQSQREAQYFGPGTRLTVL.

CDR3 loop: CASSLAWGSGYYEQYF. In DNA form, the CDR3 reads TGTGCCAGCAGCTTGGCGTGGGGTAGCGGGTACTACGAGCAGTACTTC. The V and J genes are TRBV5-6 and TRBJ2-7, with TRBD2 matching 7 bases. With V trimmed by 0 bases and J by 3 bases, 9 bases remained unmatched. Germline CDR1 reads SGHDT; CDR2 reads YYEEEE. The CDR3 loop spans 16 amino acids.